This TCR beta chain emerged from a study of early T cells in non-severe SARS-CoV-2 infection. Turning to the study itself: RNA in bulk from unsorted whole blood was sequenced, and chains were unpaired.

Germline V CDR1 and CDR2: SGDLS, YYNGEE. CDR3 length: 14 residues. With 6 bases clipped from V and 2 bases from J, the junction kept 7 bases outside the gene matches. The sample holds many counts of this clonotype. The antigen is unknown. The study's findings and limits: Clonotype matching in VDJdb favored anti-spike CD8 responses and did not capture private and CD4 specificities.

Individually, cDNA molecules had unique molecular identifiers attached to them. TCRdb re-called the 5' RACE reads with MiXCR, one entry per CDR3 protein. The sample shows about 64,000 distinct CDR3 sequences, roughly 10% of them seen only once. The source is an adult who was a healthcare worker with PCR-confirmed SARS-CoV-2 infection or an uninfected control (not recorded which). The sample consisted of whole blood, taken at baseline. The chain uses TRBV9 and TRBJ1-1; TRBD1 matches at 7 bases. Written as DNA, the CDR3 is TGTGCCAGCACCCGGCGGGACAGCAACACTGAAGCTTTCTTT. Protein sequence: CASTRRDSNTEAFF.